This T cell receptor (beta chain) derives from a study of CD8 T cells in ankylosing spondylitis. Study outcomes and limitations: There were earlier reports of some motif variants in reactive arthritis synovial fluid and blood.

TCRdb itself ran the 5' RACE reads through MiXCR, one entry per CDR3 protein. There are tens of thousands of distinct CDR3 sequences in the sample; 4% occur only once, and 3% to 4% lies in the top ten. Within the sample, this clonotype is medium-sized. Its antigen is not known. This CDR3 region has 15 residues. V was pared by 4 bases and J by 7 bases, with 6 bases of the junction left unmatched. Germline assignment: CDR1 SGDLS and CDR2 YYNGEE. The sequence was obtained from a female donor with ankylosing spondylitis or in good health (not recorded which). Sequencing was carried out using blood, either unsorted or a sorted T cell fraction (not recorded which). This chain uses TRBV9 with TRBJ1-6; TRBD1 matches 9 bases. CDR3 residues: CASSTRTGDNSPLHF. The CDR3 DNA reads TGTGCCAGCAGCACTCGGACAGGGGACAATTCACCCCTCCACTTT. Full variable domain (outside the CDR3, taken from reference TRBV9 and TRBJ1-6): DSGVTQTPKHLITATGQRVTLRCSPRSGDLSVYWYQQSLDQGLQFLIQYYNGEERAKGNILERFSAQQFPDLHSELNLSSLELGDSALYFCASSTRTGDNSPLHFGNGTRLTVT.